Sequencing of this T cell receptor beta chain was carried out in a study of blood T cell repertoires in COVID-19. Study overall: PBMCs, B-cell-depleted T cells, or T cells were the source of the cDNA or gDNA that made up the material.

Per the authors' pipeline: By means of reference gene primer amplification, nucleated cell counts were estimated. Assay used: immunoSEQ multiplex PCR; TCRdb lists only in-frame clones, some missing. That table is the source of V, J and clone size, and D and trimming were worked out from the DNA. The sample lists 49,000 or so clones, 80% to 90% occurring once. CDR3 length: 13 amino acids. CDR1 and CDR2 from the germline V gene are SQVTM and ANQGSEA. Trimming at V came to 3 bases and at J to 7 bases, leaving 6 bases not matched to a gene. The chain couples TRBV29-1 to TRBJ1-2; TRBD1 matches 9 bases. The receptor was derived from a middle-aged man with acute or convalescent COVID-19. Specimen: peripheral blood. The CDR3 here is CSVETTGGSGYTF. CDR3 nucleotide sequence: TGCAGCGTTGAGACGACAGGGGGTTCTGGCTACACCTTC.